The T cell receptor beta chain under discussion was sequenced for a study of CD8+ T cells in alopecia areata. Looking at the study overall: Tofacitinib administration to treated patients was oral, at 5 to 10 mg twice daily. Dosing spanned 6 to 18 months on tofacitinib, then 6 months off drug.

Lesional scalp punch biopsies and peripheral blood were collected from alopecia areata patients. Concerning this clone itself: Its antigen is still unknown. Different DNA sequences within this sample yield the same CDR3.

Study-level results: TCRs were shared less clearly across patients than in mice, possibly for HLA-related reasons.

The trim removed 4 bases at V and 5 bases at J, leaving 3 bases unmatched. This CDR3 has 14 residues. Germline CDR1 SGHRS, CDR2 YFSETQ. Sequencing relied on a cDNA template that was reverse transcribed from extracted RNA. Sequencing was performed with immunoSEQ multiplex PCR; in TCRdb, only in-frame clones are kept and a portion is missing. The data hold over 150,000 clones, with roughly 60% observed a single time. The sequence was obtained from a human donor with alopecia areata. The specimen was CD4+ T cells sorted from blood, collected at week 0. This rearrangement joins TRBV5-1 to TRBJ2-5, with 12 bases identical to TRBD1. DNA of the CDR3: TGCGCCAGCAGCCCCGGGACAGGGGGCGAGACCCAGTACTTC. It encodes CASSPGTGGETQYF.